Listed here are 27 T cell receptor beta chains from one sample, sequenced in a study of cytomegalovirus exposure and HLA in healthy donors. PCR used 60 Vbeta primers and 13 Jbeta primers. Data came from immunoSEQ multiplex PCR; TCRdb stores just in-frame clones and leaves some out. The data contain 170,000 or so clones, over 75% of them singletons. Material for sequencing was PBMCs. The source of these receptors is a woman aged 45-65 years in good health and CMV-seronegative.

The chain carries TRBV4-1 and TRBJ2-5; the match to TRBD1 covers 8 bases. This CDR3 spans 15 amino acids. V lost 3 bases and J lost 5; bases outside the gene matches: 8. Looked up from germline, CDR1 is MGHRA and CDR2 is YSYEKL. For the CDR3, the DNA is TGCGCCAGCAGCCATGGGCAGGGGGCTGGGGAGACCCAGTACTTC. This encodes CASSHGQGAGETQYF.

V usage is TRBV13 and J usage is TRBJ2-1; 7 bases fit TRBD2. Trimming cost V 3 bases and J 14 bases; bases outside gene matches: 13. Per the germline V gene, CDR1 is PRHDT and CDR2 is FYEKMQ (reference sequence). The CDR3 consists of 14 residues. CDR3 coding DNA: TGTGCCAGCAGCTTGGGCAGGGCCGCGGGAGCCGAGTTCTTC. The encoded protein is CASSLGRAAGAEFF.

The chain uses TRBV5-1 and TRBJ2-2; 7 bases agree with TRBD1. The CDR3 is 15 amino acids. Germline V gene sequence: CDR1 SGHRS, CDR2 YFSETQ. V trimming: 0 bases; J trimming: 5 bases; junction bases outside the gene matches: 4. The CDR3 coding sequence is TGCGCCAGCAGCTTGGAGGGGGCGAGGACCGGGGAGCTGTTTTTT. It specifies CASSLEGARTGELFF.

The chain recombines TRBV6-5 with TRBJ1-5; tentatively, D is TRBD1 (5 bases). Trimming removed 6 bases from V and 7 bases from J, with 19 bases in between. The germline V gene encodes CDR1 MNHEY and CDR2 SVGAGI. CDR3 length: 15 residues. The CDR3 spells CASSPGGVGQQPQHF. In nucleotides, the CDR3 is TGTGCCAGCAGCCCCGGGGGGGTGGGTCAACAGCCCCAGCATTTT.

CDR3: CASERGLTNYNEQFF. DNA for the CDR3: TGTGCCAGCGAAAGGGGACTAACAAACTACAATGAGCAGTTCTTC. The rearrangement joins TRBV21-1 to TRBJ2-1; the D call TRBD2 from the table was never checked on the DNA. TRBV21-1 is marked as a pseudogene. There are 15 residues in the CDR3.

The chain has TRBV5-1 and TRBJ1-2; 9 bases line up with TRBD1. CDR1 SGHRS and CDR2 YFSETQ come from the germline V gene. The CDR3 has 14 residues. V lost 4 bases and J lost 7; bases outside the gene matches: 8. CDR3 coding DNA: TGCGCCAGCAGCCAAGGGACAGGGAATCTTGGCTACACCTTC. Translated: CASSQGTGNLGYTF.

V gene TRBV7-8 combines with J gene TRBJ1-3, with 7 positions matching TRBD1. The CDR3 length is 15 residues. The germline V gene has CDR1 SGHVS and CDR2 FQNEAQ. Trimming removed 1 base from V and 1 base from J; junction bases left unmatched: 1. The CDR3 sequence is CASSLEGASGNTIYF. Here the CDR3 DNA reads TGTGCCAGCAGCTTAGAGGGGGCTTCTGGAAACACCATATATTTT.

The chain carries TRBV12-5 and TRBJ2-2; TRBD2 is a possible D gene (6 bases). The CDR3 is made up of 18 amino acids. V shed 5 bases and J shed 4 bases, with 23 bases lying between them. Germline CDR1 is LGHNT and CDR2 is FRNRAP. The CDR3 nucleotides read TGTGCTAGTGGTACACTCCGGTCAGGACTACCTTCCACCGGGGAGCTGTTTTTT. Protein product: CASGTLRSGLPSTGELFF.

The V and J genes are TRBV5-1 and TRBJ1-3; tentatively, D is TRBD1 (6 bases). This CDR3 comprises 15 residues. Between the trimmed V and J ends, which lost 4 bases and 0 bases, there was a span of 11 bases. Per germline, CDR1 SGHRS and CDR2 YFSETQ. In DNA form, the CDR3 reads TGCGCCAGCAGCCCCCGGACAGCCTCTGGAAACACCATATATTTT. This sequence encodes CASSPRTASGNTIYF.

The V and J genes are TRBV28 and TRBJ1-4; tentatively, D is TRBD1 (5 bases). V was shortened by 5 bases and J by 2 bases, with 12 bases between the two germline ends. Germline loops: CDR1 MDHEN, CDR2 SYDVKM. The length of the CDR3 is 15 residues. DNA of the CDR3: TGTGCCAGCAGTGGGGGGGGAGGGACTAATGAAAAACTGTTTTTT. It specifies CASSGGGGTNEKLFF.

V and J are TRBV4-2 and TRBJ2-3; the match to TRBD2 covers 7 bases. Per germline, CDR1 LGHNA and CDR2 YNFKEQ. The V segment lost 0 bases and the J segment 0 bases; nucleotides outside the gene matches: 6. The CDR3 consists of 17 residues. Written as DNA, the CDR3 is TGTGCCAGCAGCCAAGACCCAGCGGGGCCTAGCACAGATACGCAGTATTTT. Its translation: CASSQDPAGPSTDTQYF.

The V gene is TRBV9, the J gene TRBJ2-6; D might be TRBD2 (5 bases). CDR1 and CDR2 from the germline V gene are SGDLS and YYNGEE. The CDR3 covers 17 residues. The V gene lost 0 bases and the J gene lost 3 bases, with 13 bases spanning the gap. The chain's CDR3 is CASSVASRFGGANVLTF. In nucleotides, the CDR3 is TGTGCCAGCAGCGTAGCTAGCAGGTTTGGTGGGGCCAACGTCCTGACTTTC.

The rearrangement joins TRBV5-1 to TRBJ1-3; 7 nucleotides agree with TRBD1. Trimming removed 4 bases from V and 2 bases from J; junction bases left unmatched: 12. The CDR3 sequence is 17 residues long. The germline V gene has CDR1 SGHRS and CDR2 YFSETQ. CDR3 sequence (DNA): TGCGCCAGCAGCCACGGACCCGACAGGGTGGCTGGAAACACCATATATTTT. It yields the protein CASSHGPDRVAGNTIYF.

V usage is TRBV28 and J usage is TRBJ2-1; TRBD2 agrees at 8 bases. V lost 3 bases and J lost 8; bases outside the gene matches: 3. CDR3 size: 13 residues. The germline V gene has CDR1 MDHEN and CDR2 SYDVKM. The CDR3 loop is CASSFGGADEQFF. The CDR3, as DNA: TGTGCCAGCAGTTTCGGGGGGGCTGATGAGCAGTTCTTC.

The chain combines TRBV2 with TRBJ2-7, with 7 positions matching TRBD2. The CDR3 loop spans 14 amino acids. CDR1 SNHLY and CDR2 FYNNEI come from the germline V gene. V lost 8 bases to trimming and J lost 0 bases; unmatched junction nucleotides: 7. CDR3 region: CASGAGALSYEQYF. The DNA for the CDR3 is TGTGCCAGCGGGGCGGGAGCGCTCTCCTACGAGCAGTACTTC.

The rearrangement uses TRBV15 and TRBJ1-6; 7 nucleotides align to TRBD1. V dropped 1 base and J dropped 9; count of bases not matched to a gene: 6. Looked up from germline, CDR1 is LNHNV and CDR2 is YYDKDF (reference sequence). The CDR3 extends over 15 amino acids. The CDR3 is CATSRGQGAASPLHF. The CDR3 DNA is TGTGCCACCAGCAGAGGACAGGGCGCGGCTTCACCCCTCCACTTT. Filled out from reference TRBV15 and TRBJ1-6, the complete variable domain reads DAMVIQNPRYQVTQFGKPVTLSCSQTLNHNVMYWYQQKSSQAPKLLFHYYDKDFNNEADTPDNFQSRRPNTSFCFLDIRSPGLGDTAMYLCATSRGQGAASPLHFGNGTRLTVT.

The chain links TRBV19 to TRBJ2-3; possible D gene TRBD1, 6 bases. Between the trimmed V and J ends, which lost 3 bases and 8 bases, there was a span of 18 bases. Germline CDR1 is LNHDA and CDR2 is SQIVND (reference sequence). The CDR3 length is 15 residues. The chain's CDR3 is CASSMMGAGDGTQYF. For the CDR3, the DNA is TGTGCCAGTAGTATGATGGGAGCAGGGGACGGTACGCAGTATTTT.

This chain joins TRBV7-2 and TRBJ2-7; D not resolved. Between the trimmed V and J ends, which lost 1 base and 3 bases, there was a span of 10 bases. CDR1 SGHTA and CDR2 FQGNSA come from the germline V gene. The CDR3 contains 14 residues. The CDR3 sequence is CASSLVAVVYEQYF. In nucleotides, the CDR3 is TGTGCCAGCAGCTTAGTCGCGGTGGTCTACGAGCAGTACTTC.

This clone occurred a few times. The chain recombines TRBV6-6 with TRBJ2-3, with TRBD2 as a possible D gene (6 bases). Germline V CDR1 and CDR2: MNHNY, SVGAGI (reference sequence). This CDR3 region has 14 residues. The V end was cut by 6 bases, the J end by 3 bases, with 13 bases between. The CDR3 DNA follows: TGTGCCAGCAGCACTCTCGGGGGAACAGATACGCAGTATTTT. Translating it yields CASSTLGGTDTQYF.

J is TRBJ1-5 and V is TRBV28; 11 positions match TRBD1. Trimming removed 4 bases from V and 1 base from J; junction bases left unmatched: 6. Germline V gene data show CDR1 as MDHEN and CDR2 as SYDVKM. The CDR3 is 17 amino acids. In DNA, the CDR3 is TGTGCCAGCAGTTCCGGGACAGGGGGAAGGAGCAATCAGCCCCAGCATTTT. Translated: CASSSGTGGRSNQPQHF. Complete variable domain (other parts from reference TRBV28 and TRBJ1-5): DVKVTQSSRYLVKRTGEKVFLECVQDMDHENMFWYRQDPGLGLRLIYFSYDVKMKEKGDIPEGYSVSREKKERFSLILESASTNQTSMYLCASSSGTGGRSNQPQHFGDGTRLSIL.

CDR3 in DNA: TGTGCCAGCAGTGAAAGATATTCCACAGGGCTCAATTCACCCCTCCACTTT. This translates into CASSERYSTGLNSPLHF. V gene TRBV25-1 combines with J gene TRBJ1-6, with D maybe TRBD1 (6 bases). Germline-derived CDR1 and CDR2 are MGHDK and SYGVNS. Deletions cut 2 bases from V and 7 bases from J, with 18 bases between. The CDR3 contains 17 residues.

The chain links TRBV15 to TRBJ1-2; 10 nucleotides align to TRBD1. With V trimmed by 8 bases and J by 7 bases, 19 bases remained unmatched. The CDR3 is 17 amino acids. CDR1 LNHNV and CDR2 YYDKDF come from the germline V gene (reference sequence). The DNA of the CDR3 is TGTGCCACCGAAAACATGGCCGGGACAGGGGTTTGGAGTGGCTACACCTTC. Translation gives CATENMAGTGVWSGYTF. Using reference TRBV15 and TRBJ1-2 for the parts outside the CDR3, the full variable domain is DAMVIQNPRYQVTQFGKPVTLSCSQTLNHNVMYWYQQKSSQAPKLLFHYYDKDFNNEADTPDNFQSRRPNTSFCFLDIRSPGLGDTAMYLCATENMAGTGVWSGYTFGSGTRLTVV.

J is TRBJ1-2 and V is TRBV6-4, with 10 bases lining up with TRBD1. The germline CDR1 and CDR2 sequences are MRHNA and SNTAGT. This CDR3 comprises 15 residues. With 4 bases clipped from V and 6 bases from J, the junction kept 8 bases outside the gene matches. This chain's CDR3 is CASSVGGQGEHGYTF. The CDR3 DNA reads as TGTGCCAGCAGTGTCGGCGGACAGGGGGAGCATGGCTACACCTTC.

This clone was observed a handful of times. The V call is TRBV30, the J call TRBJ1-1; D is possibly TRBD1 (6 bases). This CDR3 comprises 14 residues. Germline CDR1 is GTSNPN and CDR2 is SVGIG (reference sequence). Trimming took off 2 bases at V and 5 bases at J, with 15 bases between the two ends. CDR3 loop: CAWSRPGGLTEAFF. The CDR3 DNA follows: TGTGCCTGGAGTCGCCCGGGGGGCCTTACTGAAGCTTTCTTT.

This clone came up once. The chain is built from TRBV5-6 and TRBJ2-5; D gene unclear. V lost 0 bases and J lost 5, with 5 bases in between. Per the germline V gene, CDR1 is SGHDT and CDR2 is YYEEEE. The CDR3 loop spans 12 amino acids. In nucleotides, the CDR3 is TGTGCCAGCAGCTTGGTCGGGGAGACCCAGTACTTC. It is translated as CASSLVGETQYF.

A single count supports this clone. A junction boundary mismatches the germline segment, possibly from a read error. The chain uses TRBV27 and TRBJ2-7; D might be TRBD2 (6 bases). Germline V gene sequence: CDR1 MNHEY, CDR2 SMNVEV (reference sequence). There are 12 residues in the CDR3. CDR3 bases: TGTGCCAGCTGGGGGGTCTGGGAGGAGCGGTACTTC. Its protein product is CASWGVWEERYF.

V and J are TRBV19 and TRBJ1-1; possible D gene TRBD1, 5 bases. Trimming took 4 bases from V and 1 from J, leaving 19 bases between them. The CDR3 contains 17 residues. Germline values: CDR1 LNHDA, CDR2 SQIVND (reference sequence). The CDR3 spells CASSKSVSLGQNTEAFF. CDR3 bases: TGTGCCAGTAGTAAGAGTGTGAGCCTGGGGCAGAACACTGAAGCTTTCTTT.